These 7 T cell receptor beta chains were all obtained from the same sample, sequenced in a study of tumor-infiltrating lymphocytes in oesophageal squamous cell carcinoma. TCRdb independently ran MiXCR on the PCR reads; one entry per CDR3 protein. Among approximately 12,000 distinct CDR3 sequences, approximately 50% were seen once, and the ten largest hold about 45%. Sequencing input: esophageal tumor tissue. The receptors here all came from a female donor with esophageal squamous cell carcinoma.

The chain is built from TRBV7-2 and TRBJ2-1; the match to TRBD2 covers 10 bases. CDR1 is SGHTA and CDR2 is FQGNSA in the germline V gene. The CDR3 has 15 residues. J gave up 4 bases and V 5 bases, and 5 bases lay outside the gene matches. Written as DNA, the CDR3 is TGTGCCAGCAGCCTATCGGGACTAGCGTACAATGAGCAGTTCTTC. Amino acids: CASSLSGLAYNEQFF.

The V call is TRBV27, the J call TRBJ2-3; 11 bases agree with TRBD2. CDR1 and CDR2 from the germline V gene are MNHEY and SMNVEV (reference sequence). V gave up 7 bases and J gave up 14 bases; unmatched junction bases: 17. This CDR3 has 15 amino acids. CDR3 nucleotide sequence: TGTGCCAGCACCCGGCTAGCGGGAGGTCACGGGGAGCCGTATTTT. Translation: CASTRLAGGHGEPYF.

The chain couples TRBV7-2 to TRBJ2-7; D gene ambiguous. The CDR3 contains 14 residues. Deletions cut 5 bases from V and 3 bases from J, with 14 bases between. Germline values: CDR1 SGHTA, CDR2 FQGNSA. CDR3 sequence: CASSLIRANYEQYF. For the CDR3, the DNA is TGTGCCAGCAGCCTCATCCGGGCAAACTACGAGCAGTACTTC.

Many counts were recorded for this clonotype. The CDR3 loop reads CASSKRQSYEQYF. The CDR3 region has the DNA TGTGCCAGCAGTAAAAGACAGTCCTACGAGCAGTACTTC. The genes are TRBV27 and TRBJ2-7; TRBD1 might be the D (5 bases). The germline V gene has CDR1 MNHEY and CDR2 SMNVEV (reference sequence). The CDR3 is made up of 13 amino acids. The ends were cut back, 5 bases at V and 1 base at J, with 9 bases in the middle.

The chain combines TRBV7-2 with TRBJ2-7, with TRBD2 identical over 9 bases. There are 16 residues in the CDR3. Germline V gene sequence: CDR1 SGHTA, CDR2 FQGNSA. Trimming took 0 bases from V and 4 from J; bases not matched to a gene: 7. Here the CDR3 reads CASSLAGGRVLYEQYF. The CDR3 DNA is TGTGCCAGCAGCTTAGCGGGCGGGAGGGTCCTGTACGAGCAGTACTTC.

The chain couples TRBV7-2 to TRBJ2-3, with D hard to call. Germline-derived CDR1 and CDR2 are SGHTA and FQGNSA. Trimming pared 4 bases from V and 0 bases from J, leaving 5 bases between. The length of the CDR3 is 13 residues. CDR3 coding DNA: TGTGCCAGCAGCTGGTTTAGCACAGATACGCAGTATTTT. This gives the protein CASSWFSTDTQYF. The full variable domain, its missing parts supplied by reference TRBV7-2 and TRBJ2-3, is GAGVSQSPSNKVTEKGKDVELRCDPISGHTALYWYRQSLGQGLEFLIYFQGNSAPDKSGLPSDRFSAERTGGSVSTLTIQRTQQEDSAVYLCASSWFSTDTQYFGPGTRLTVL.

The chain uses TRBV7-2 and TRBJ1-2; D remains ambiguous. The V gene lost 2 bases and the J gene lost 2 bases, with 9 bases spanning the gap. The CDR3 totals 14 residues. Germline V gene sequence: CDR1 SGHTA, CDR2 FQGNSA. The CDR3 is CASSLTANNYGYTF. CDR3 nucleotides: TGTGCCAGCAGCTTAACCGCAAACAACTATGGCTACACCTTC.